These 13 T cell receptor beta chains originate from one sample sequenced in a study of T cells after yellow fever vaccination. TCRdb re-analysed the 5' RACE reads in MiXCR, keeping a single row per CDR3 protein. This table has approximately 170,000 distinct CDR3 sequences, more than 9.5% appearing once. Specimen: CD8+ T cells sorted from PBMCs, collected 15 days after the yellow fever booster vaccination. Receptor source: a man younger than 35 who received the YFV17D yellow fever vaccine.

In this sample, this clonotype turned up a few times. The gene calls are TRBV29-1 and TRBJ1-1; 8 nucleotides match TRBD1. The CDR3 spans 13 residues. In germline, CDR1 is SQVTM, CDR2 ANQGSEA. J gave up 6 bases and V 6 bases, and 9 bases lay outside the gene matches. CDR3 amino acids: CSVFRGQHPEAFF. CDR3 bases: TGCAGCGTATTCAGGGGGCAACACCCTGAAGCTTTCTTT.

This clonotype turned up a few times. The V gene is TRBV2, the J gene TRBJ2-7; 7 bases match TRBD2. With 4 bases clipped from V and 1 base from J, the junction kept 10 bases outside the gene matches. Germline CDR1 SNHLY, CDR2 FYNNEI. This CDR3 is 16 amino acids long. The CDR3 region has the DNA TGTGCCAGCAGTGCCGTAACGAGCGGGGCTTCCTACGAGCAGTACGTC. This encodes CASSAVTSGASYEQYV.

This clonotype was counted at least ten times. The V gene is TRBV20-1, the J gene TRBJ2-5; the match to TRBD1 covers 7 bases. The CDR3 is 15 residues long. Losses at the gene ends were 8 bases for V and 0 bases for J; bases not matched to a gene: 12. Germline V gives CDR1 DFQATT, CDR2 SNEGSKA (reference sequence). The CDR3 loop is CSPARDSWYQETQYF. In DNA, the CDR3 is TGCAGTCCAGCCCGGGACAGTTGGTACCAAGAGACCCAGTACTTC.

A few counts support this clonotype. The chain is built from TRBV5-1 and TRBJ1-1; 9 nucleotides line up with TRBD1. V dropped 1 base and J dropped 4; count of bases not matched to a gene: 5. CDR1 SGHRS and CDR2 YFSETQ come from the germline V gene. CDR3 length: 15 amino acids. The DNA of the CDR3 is TGCGCCAGCAGCTTGTACGGGACAGGGAGCACTGAAGCTTTCTTT. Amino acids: CASSLYGTGSTEAFF. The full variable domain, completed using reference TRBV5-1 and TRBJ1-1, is KAGVTQTPRYLIKTRGQQVTLSCSPISGHRSVSWYQQTPGQGLQFLFEYFSETQRNKGNFPGRFSGRQFSNSRSEMNVSTLELGDSALYLCASSLYGTGSTEAFFGQGTRLTVV.

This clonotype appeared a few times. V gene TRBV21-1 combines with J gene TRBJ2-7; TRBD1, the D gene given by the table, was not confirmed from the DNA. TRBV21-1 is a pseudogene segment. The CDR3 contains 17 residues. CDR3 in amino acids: CASSQPDLDSIVYEQYV. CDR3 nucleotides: TGTGCCAGCAGCCAACCTGACTTGGACAGTATTGTGTACGAGCAGTACGTC.

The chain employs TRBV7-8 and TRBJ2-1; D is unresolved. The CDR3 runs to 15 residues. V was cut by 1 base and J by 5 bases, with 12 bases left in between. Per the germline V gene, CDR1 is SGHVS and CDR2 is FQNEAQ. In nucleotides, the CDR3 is TGTGCCAGCAGCTTAGAGAACGGCCTTAACAATGAGCAGTTCTTC. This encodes CASSLENGLNNEQFF.

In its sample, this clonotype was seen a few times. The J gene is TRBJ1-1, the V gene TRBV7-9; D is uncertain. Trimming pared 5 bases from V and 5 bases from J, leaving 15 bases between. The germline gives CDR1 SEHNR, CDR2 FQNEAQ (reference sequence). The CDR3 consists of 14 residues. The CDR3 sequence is CASSPFAGATEAFF. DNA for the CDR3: TGTGCCAGCAGCCCGTTTGCGGGAGCGACTGAAGCTTTCTTT.

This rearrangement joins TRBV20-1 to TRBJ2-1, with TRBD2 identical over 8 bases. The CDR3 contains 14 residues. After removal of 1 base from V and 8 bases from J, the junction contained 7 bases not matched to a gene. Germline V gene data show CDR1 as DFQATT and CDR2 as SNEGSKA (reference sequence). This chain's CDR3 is CSARAGGPFYEQFF. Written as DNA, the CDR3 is TGCAGTGCTAGAGCGGGGGGGCCGTTCTATGAGCAGTTCTTC.

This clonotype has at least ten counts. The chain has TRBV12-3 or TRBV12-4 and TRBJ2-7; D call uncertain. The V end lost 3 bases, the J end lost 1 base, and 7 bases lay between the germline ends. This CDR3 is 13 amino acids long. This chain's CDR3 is CASSLGISYEQYF. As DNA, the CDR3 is TGTGCCAGCAGTTTGGGGATTTCCTACGAGCAGTACTTC.

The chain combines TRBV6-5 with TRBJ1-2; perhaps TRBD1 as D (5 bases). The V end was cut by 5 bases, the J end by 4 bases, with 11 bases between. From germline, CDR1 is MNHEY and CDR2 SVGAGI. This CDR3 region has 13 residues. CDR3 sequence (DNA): TGTGCCAGCAGTGGGGGGACTTTCTATGGCTACACCTTC. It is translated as CASSGGTFYGYTF.

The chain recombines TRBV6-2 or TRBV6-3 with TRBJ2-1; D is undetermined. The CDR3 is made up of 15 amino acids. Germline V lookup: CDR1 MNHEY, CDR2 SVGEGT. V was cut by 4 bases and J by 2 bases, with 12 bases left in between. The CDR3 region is CASSSDPEAYNEQFF. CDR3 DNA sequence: TGTGCCAGCAGTTCCGACCCTGAGGCCTACAATGAGCAGTTCTTC.

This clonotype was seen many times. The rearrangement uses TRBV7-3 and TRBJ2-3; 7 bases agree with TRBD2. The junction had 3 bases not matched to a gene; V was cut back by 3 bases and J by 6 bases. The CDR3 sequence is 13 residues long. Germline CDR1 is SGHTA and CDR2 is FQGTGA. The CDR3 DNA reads TGTGCCAGCAGCTTCGGGGGGTCTGATACGCAGTATTTT. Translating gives CASSFGGSDTQYF.

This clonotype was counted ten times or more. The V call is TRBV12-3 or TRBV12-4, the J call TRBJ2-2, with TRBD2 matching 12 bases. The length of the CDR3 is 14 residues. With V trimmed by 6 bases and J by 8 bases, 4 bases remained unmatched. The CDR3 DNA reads TGTGCCAGCAGCCTAGCGGGGGGGCCGGGGGAGCTGTTTTTT. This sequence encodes CASSLAGGPGELFF.